This T cell receptor beta chain was recovered during a study of T-cell memory formation after mild COVID-19. CDR1 GTSNPN and CDR2 SVGIG come from the germline V gene (reference sequence). V gave up 2 bases and J gave up 4 bases, with 26 bases separating them. The CDR3 has 18 amino acids. Study-level results: Pre-infection memory already had some responding clones, implying cross-reactive memory joined. Contracting clones localized mainly to CM and EM when CD4+ and mainly to EMRA when CD8+.

TCRdb passed the 5' RACE reads through MiXCR, listing each CDR3 protein once. The top ten hold about 14% of the sample, which has roughly 130,000 distinct CDR3 sequences, 16% seen once. The sample holds a few counts of this clonotype. The antigen remains undetermined. The chain employs TRBV30 and TRBJ1-2, with D perhaps matching TRBD1 (5 bases). Sequenced input: PBMCs or a T cell subset sorted from them (not recorded which). The origin of this receptor is an adult woman who had mild COVID-19 (a few samples of this study predate the infection). Cell type and time point are not known. This CDR3 reads CAWSSAIGAYLTGYGYTF. The CDR3 coding sequence is TGTGCCTGGAGTTCAGCGATAGGGGCCTACTTAACGGGCTATGGCTACACCTTC. The variable domain in full, completed from reference TRBV30 and TRBJ1-2, reads SQTIHQWPATLVQPVGSPLSLECTVEGTSNPNLYWYRQAAGRGLQLLFYSVGIGQISSEVPQNLSASRPQDRQFILSSKKLLLSDSGFYLCAWSSAIGAYLTGYGYTFGSGTRLTVV.